Listed here are 23 T cell receptor beta chains from one sample, sequenced in a study of identical twins. A single record per CDR3 protein comes from TCRdb applying MiXCR to the 5' RACE reads. The sample comprises a few hundred thousand distinct CDR3 sequences, roughly 9% of which are singletons, and roughly 8.9% rests with the top ten. The sample was naive T cells sorted from blood. Receptor source: a woman aged 50 to 60 in good health.

CDR3 sequence reads: CASSLVGGRAGRTEAFF. CDR3 nucleotide sequence: TGTGCCAGCAGCTTAGTCGGGGGAAGGGCCGGGAGAACTGAAGCTTTCTTT. V and J are TRBV7-2 and TRBJ1-1; perhaps TRBD1 as D (5 bases). Germline values: CDR1 SGHTA, CDR2 FQGNSA. V dropped 1 base and J dropped 5 bases, with 20 bases sitting between them. This CDR3 comprises 17 residues.

The genes are TRBV4-1 and TRBJ2-7; tentatively, D is TRBD2 (6 bases). Germline CDR1 reads MGHRA; CDR2 reads YSYEKL. Trimming removed 0 bases at V and 7 bases at J, with 19 bases between. The CDR3 has 16 residues. CDR3: CASSQEPGLSRGEQYF. The CDR3 region has the DNA TGCGCCAGCAGCCAAGAGCCCGGACTAAGCCGTGGAGAGCAGTACTTC.

This clonotype was picked up many times. The chain links TRBV5-6 to TRBJ2-3; D possibly matches TRBD1 or TRBD2 (5 bases each). The CDR3 spans 15 residues. Trimming removed 3 bases from V and 3 bases from J, with 14 bases in between. CDR1 and CDR2 from the germline V gene are SGHDT and YYEEEE. The CDR3 nucleotides read TGTGCCAGCAGCTATGCAGGGAGCGGTACAGATACGCAGTATTTT. It encodes CASSYAGSGTDTQYF.

There are a few counts of this clonotype. The chain is built from TRBV7-6 and TRBJ2-7; D is unresolved. CDR3 length: 12 amino acids. V lost 5 bases, J lost 8 bases, and 13 bases lay in between. CDR1 and CDR2 (germline): SGHVS, FNYEAQ. The CDR3 coding sequence is TGTGCCAGCAGCCCGTGGCTAGATAAGCAGTACTTC. It translates to CASSPWLDKQYF.

This clonotype was seen more than once but under ten times. The CDR3 here is CAIGPADTQYF. The DNA of the CDR3 is TGTGCCATTGGGCCCGCAGATACGCAGTATTTT. The chain carries TRBV19 and TRBJ2-3; D is uncertain. The CDR3 sequence is 11 residues long. Per germline, CDR1 LNHDA and CDR2 SQIVND (reference sequence). Between the trimmed V and J ends, which lost 10 bases and 4 bases, there was a span of 9 bases.

This clonotype was counted many times. This chain joins TRBV12-3 or TRBV12-4 and TRBJ2-4, with unresolved D. The CDR3 sequence is 14 residues long. Between the trimmed V and J ends, which lost 6 bases and 2 bases, there was a span of 11 bases. In nucleotides, the CDR3 is TGTGCCAGCAGCCGCATTCGGTCCAAAAACATTCAGTACTTC. Protein: CASSRIRSKNIQYF.

A few counts support this clonotype. This chain connects TRBV6-1 to TRBJ1-5, with D hard to call. This CDR3 region has 14 residues. Germline lookup yields CDR1 MNHNS and CDR2 SASEGT. V gave up 7 bases and J gave up 6 bases, with 16 bases separating them. The CDR3 nucleotides are TGTGCCAGCACCCAGTCGGAGGCCACTCAGCCCCAGCATTTT. Translated, it gives CASTQSEATQPQHF.

This clonotype showed up many times. This sequence joins TRBV20-1 and TRBJ2-1; 11 nucleotides agree with TRBD2. Germline assignment: CDR1 DFQATT and CDR2 SNEGSKA (reference sequence). The J segment lost 6 bases and the V segment lost 3 bases, leaving 10 bases of the junction unmatched. The CDR3 is 16 residues long. The CDR3 nucleotides are TGCAGTGCTAGTGTCGCCCATAGCGGGAGGGGCAATGAGCAGTTCTTC. Translation: CSASVAHSGRGNEQFF.

The table lists this clonotype with a few counts. One end of the junction varies from germline; a read error may be responsible. The chain joins TRBV20-1 to TRBJ1-1; D possibly corresponds to TRBD1 (5 bases). Looked up from germline, CDR1 is DFQATT and CDR2 is SNEGSKA (reference sequence). There are 14 residues in the CDR3. In DNA, the CDR3 is TGCAGTGCCAGAGAACAGGCTGGAGTTTTGGGCGCTTTCTTT. Amino acids: CSAREQAGVLGAFF.

This clonotype was seen at least ten times. The CDR3 region has the DNA TGTGCCATCAGTCCTAGCGGGATCTCCTACAATGAGCAGTTCTTC. Translating it yields CAISPSGISYNEQFF. V gene TRBV10-3 combines with J gene TRBJ2-1; 9 positions agree with TRBD2. The CDR3 runs 15 residues. Germline CDR1 is ENHRY and CDR2 is SYGVKD. V gave up 5 bases and J gave up 0 bases; unmatched junction bases: 2.

The chain uses TRBV19 and TRBJ1-2; 8 nucleotides align to TRBD1. Germline loops: CDR1 LNHDA, CDR2 SQIVND (reference sequence). V shed 7 bases and J 7 bases; nucleotides not matched to a gene: 8. The CDR3 length is 13 residues. The CDR3, as DNA: TGTGCCAGTAACGACAGGGGAAGCGGTGGCTACACCTTC. Translation: CASNDRGSGGYTF.

The CDR3 DNA sequence: TGCAGTGCAATGGGACTAGCGGGAGCGAATGAGCAGTTCTTC. This gives the protein CSAMGLAGANEQFF. V is TRBV20-1 and J is TRBJ2-1; 14 nucleotides agree with TRBD2. The CDR3 is made up of 14 amino acids. V was pared by 6 bases and J by 7 bases, with 5 bases of the junction left unmatched. Germline-derived CDR1 and CDR2 are DFQATT and SNEGSKA (reference sequence).

The sample holds a few counts of this clonotype. This chain joins TRBV29-1 and TRBJ2-1; 9 bases align to TRBD1. Germline V gene data show CDR1 as SQVTM and CDR2 as ANQGSEA. Germline trimming cut 5 bases from V and 8 bases from J; bases unmatched to any gene: 10. The CDR3 is 14 residues long. The CDR3 DNA is TGCAGCGTTATCACCGGGACAGGGAGCCATGAGCAGTTCTTC. Translating gives CSVITGTGSHEQFF.

This clonotype was recorded many times. This rearrangement joins TRBV29-1 to TRBJ1-4; D gene uncertain. Trimming took 4 bases from V and 5 from J, leaving 2 bases between them. CDR3 length: 10 residues. CDR1 is SQVTM, CDR2 ANQGSEA, per germline. The CDR3 DNA sequence: TGCAGCGTTGTGAATGAAAAACTGTTTTTT. Translation: CSVVNEKLFF. The entire variable domain, with the rest obtained from reference TRBV29-1 and TRBJ1-4, is as follows: SAVISQKPSRDICQRGTSLTIQCQVDSQVTMMFWYRQQPGQSLTLIATANQGSEATYESGFVIDKFPISRPNLTFSTLTVSNMSPEDSSIYLCSVVNEKLFFGSGTQLSVL.

This clonotype was seen more than once but under ten times. The V call is TRBV10-3, the J call TRBJ1-1; unclear D gene. Trimming shortened V by 3 bases and J by 4 bases, and 15 bases separated the two germline ends. Germline V gene lookup returns CDR1 ENHRY and CDR2 SYGVKD. CDR3 length: 15 residues. CDR3 coding DNA: TGTGCCATCAGTGACGCCTACGCTTTAGTCACTGAAGCTTTCTTT. It encodes CAISDAYALVTEAFF.

This clonotype appeared a few times. The chain joins TRBV12-3 or TRBV12-4 to TRBJ2-1, with 8 bases lining up with TRBD2. The CDR3 covers 15 residues. J gave up 7 bases and V 1 base, and 6 bases lay outside the gene matches. CDR3: CASSLGGGRSNEQFF. The DNA of the CDR3 is TGTGCCAGCAGTTTAGGTGGCGGGAGGAGTAATGAGCAGTTCTTC.

The sample holds a few counts of this clonotype. The rearrangement uses TRBV19 and TRBJ2-1; TRBD2 matches 11 bases. CDR1 and CDR2 from the germline V gene are LNHDA and SQIVND (reference sequence). With 3 bases clipped from V and 9 bases from J, the junction kept 7 bases outside the gene matches. This CDR3 has 15 residues. This CDR3 reads CASSIVFSGGGEQFF. For the CDR3, the DNA is TGTGCCAGTAGTATCGTGTTTAGCGGGGGGGGTGAGCAGTTCTTC.

This clonotype has just a few counts. The rearrangement uses TRBV9 and TRBJ1-1; D might be TRBD1 (5 bases). Germline V gives CDR1 SGDLS, CDR2 YYNGEE. CDR3 length: 16 residues. Trimming took off 3 bases at V and 1 base at J, with 16 bases between the two ends. CDR3: CASSDDSGSGNTEAFF. The CDR3 DNA sequence: TGTGCCAGCAGCGATGACAGTGGTTCGGGGAACACTGAAGCTTTCTTT.

This clonotype was detected many times. This rearrangement joins TRBV29-1 to TRBJ2-3, with D perhaps TRBD1 (6 bases). CDR3 size: 10 residues. Germline values: CDR1 SQVTM, CDR2 ANQGSEA. This chain's CDR3 is CTGGTDTQYF. DNA of the CDR3: TGCACAGGGGGCACAGATACGCAGTATTTT.

The chain joins TRBV19 to TRBJ2-1, with no clear D. The CDR3 is 14 residues long. CDR1 is LNHDA and CDR2 is SQIVND in the germline V gene (reference sequence). V lost 4 bases and J lost 5, with 12 bases in between. CDR3 sequence (DNA): TGTGCCAGTAGTAAGTCTCTCCCGAACAATGAGCAGTTCTTC. Translation gives CASSKSLPNNEQFF. The whole variable domain, remainder taken from reference TRBV19 and TRBJ2-1, is DGGITQSPKYLFRKEGQNVTLSCEQNLNHDAMYWYRQDPGQGLRLIYYSQIVNDFQKGDIAEGYSVSREKKESFPLTVTSAQKNPTAFYLCASSKSLPNNEQFFGPGTRLTVL.

This clonotype was observed at least ten times. The chain has TRBV7-2 and TRBJ2-7, with TRBD1 as a possible D gene (5 bases). V was trimmed by 2 bases and J by 1 base, leaving 6 bases between them. The germline V gene has CDR1 SGHTA and CDR2 FQGNSA. CDR3 length: 13 residues. The CDR3 sequence is CASSLRGSYEQYV. The CDR3 nucleotides read TGTGCCAGCAGCTTAAGGGGATCCTACGAGCAGTACGTC.

The rearrangement links TRBV4-1 to TRBJ2-1; D is unclear. Trimming shortened V by 4 bases and J by 8 bases, and 15 bases separated the two germline ends. The CDR3 covers 14 residues. Looked up from germline, CDR1 is MGHRA and CDR2 is YSYEKL. CDR3 loop: CASSPLRPGHEQFF. In DNA form, the CDR3 reads TGCGCCAGCAGCCCGCTCCGACCCGGCCATGAGCAGTTCTTC.

This clonotype has a handful of counts. The chain is built from TRBV7-7 and TRBJ2-3; no definite D call. The CDR3 is 13 amino acids. CDR1 and CDR2 (germline): SSHAT, FNYEAQ (reference sequence). Between the trimmed V and J ends, which lost 5 bases and 6 bases, there was a span of 12 bases. CDR3 residues: CASSLRYQDTQYF. The DNA of the CDR3 is TGTGCCAGCAGCCTCCGGTACCAGGATACGCAGTATTTT.